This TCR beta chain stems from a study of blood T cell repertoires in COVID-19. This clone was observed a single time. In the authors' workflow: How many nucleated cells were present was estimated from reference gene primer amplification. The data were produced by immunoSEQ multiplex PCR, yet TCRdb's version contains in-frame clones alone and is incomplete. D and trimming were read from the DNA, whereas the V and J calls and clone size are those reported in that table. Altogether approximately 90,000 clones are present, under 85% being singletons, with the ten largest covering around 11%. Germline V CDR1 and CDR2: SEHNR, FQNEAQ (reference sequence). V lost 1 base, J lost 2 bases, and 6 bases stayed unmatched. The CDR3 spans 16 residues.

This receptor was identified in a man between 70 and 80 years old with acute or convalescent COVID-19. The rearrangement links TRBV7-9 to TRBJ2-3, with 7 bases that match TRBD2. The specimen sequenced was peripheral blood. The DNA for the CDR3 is TGTGCCAGCAGCTTAGAGGGACTACCTAACACAGATACGCAGTATTTT. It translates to CASSLEGLPNTDTQYF.